This T cell receptor beta chain was captured by sequencing in a study of blood T cell repertoires in COVID-19. Study in general: T cells, B-cell-depleted T cells, or PBMCs supplied cDNA or gDNA.

Original methodology: Reference gene primer amplification in the assay estimated nucleated cell counts. Assay used: immunoSEQ multiplex PCR; TCRdb lists only in-frame clones, some missing. V and J calls and clone size are as listed in that table; D and trimming were resolved from the DNA. The sample includes 150,000 to 180,000 clones, about 85% of them seen just once. Germline CDR1 and CDR2: MNHNY and SVGAGI (reference sequence). V dropped 6 bases and J dropped 2 bases, with 10 bases sitting between them. The CDR3 has 13 residues. Source material: peripheral blood. The source of this sequence is a man between 60 and 75 years old with COVID-19, enrolled during active disease. The chain combines TRBV6-6 with TRBJ1-2, with TRBD1 as a possible D gene (5 bases). In DNA, the CDR3 is TGTGCCAGCAGGCCACAGGAGAACTATGGCTACACCTTC. Translated, it gives CASRPQENYGYTF.